The 13 T cell receptor beta chains reported below all come from one sample, sequenced in a study of cytomegalovirus exposure and HLA in healthy donors (dated by TCRdb to between 2016 and 2019). Library prep was done by the immunoSEQ multiplex PCR assay. The clones in this table, taken by TCRdb from immuneACCESS, are in-frame only. Not every clone is retained; where verified, under half of the shortfall comes from an unresolved V gene, and the cause of the rest is unknown. This sample is represented by roughly 100,000 clones; roughly nine tenths of them were singletons. The top ten hold under 4.5% of the sample. The sequencing input was PBMCs. These receptors were taken from a woman aged 18-29 years in good health and CMV-seropositive.

The chain uses TRBV5-1 and TRBJ2-7, with TRBD1 matching over 7 bases. The germline V gene encodes CDR1 SGHRS and CDR2 YFSETQ. Trimming at V came to 3 bases and at J to 3 bases, leaving 6 bases not matched to a gene. The length of the CDR3 is 14 residues. As DNA, the CDR3 is TGCGCCAGCAGCTCCATGGGACAGATCTACGAGCAGTACTTC. Its protein product is CASSSMGQIYEQYF.

The chain links TRBV5-6 to TRBJ2-3, with D tentatively TRBD1 (5 bases). The CDR3 runs to 14 residues. Germline V gene sequence: CDR1 SGHDT, CDR2 YYEEEE. Trimming left V 7 bases short and J 8 bases short, with 20 bases between. In nucleotides, the CDR3 is TGTGCCAGCGGGCCCCTAACAGGTCCGCGTACGCAGTATTTT. Translation gives CASGPLTGPRTQYF. Filled out from reference TRBV5-6 and TRBJ2-3, the complete variable domain reads DAGVTQSPTHLIKTRGQQVTLRCSPKSGHDTVSWYQQALGQGPQFIFQYYEEEERQRGNFPDRFSGHQFPNYSSELNVNALLLGDSALYLCASGPLTGPRTQYFGPGTRLTVL.

The chain uses TRBV11-1 and TRBJ2-3; no reliable D call. V gave up 5 bases and J gave up 5 bases, with 8 bases separating them. The CDR3 is 12 amino acids. Germline assignment: CDR1 SGHAT and CDR2 FQDESV (reference sequence). In nucleotides, the CDR3 is TGTGCCAGCAGCATTAGGAGAGATACGCAGTATTTT. This translates into CASSIRRDTQYF.

The chain joins TRBV2 to TRBJ2-4, with a weak D call TRBD1 (6 bases). CDR3 size: 13 residues. The ends were cut back, 3 bases at V and 9 bases at J, with 12 bases in the middle. Germline V gene lookup returns CDR1 SNHLY and CDR2 FYNNEI. The CDR3 bases are TGTGCCAGCAGTGATCTAGAAGGGGGCATTCAGTACTTC. Its translation: CASSDLEGGIQYF.

This clone was counted once. V usage is TRBV4-2 and J usage is TRBJ1-5; TRBD1 might be the D (6 bases). The length of the CDR3 is 15 residues. Germline V gene lookup returns CDR1 LGHNA and CDR2 YNFKEQ. V was clipped by 4 bases and J by 3 bases, with 13 bases between them. In nucleotides, the CDR3 is TGTGCCAGCAGCCTAACCTGGACAGACAATCAGCCCCAGCATTTT. Encoded protein: CASSLTWTDNQPQHF.

The chain carries TRBV18 and TRBJ2-1, with TRBD1 as a possible D gene (5 bases). V was cut by 0 bases and J by 8 bases, with 14 bases left in between. The germline V gene encodes CDR1 KGHSH and CDR2 LQKENI. This CDR3 comprises 15 residues. The CDR3 region is CASSPPMRQGDEQFF. CDR3 nucleotides: TGTGCCAGCTCACCACCGATGCGTCAGGGCGATGAGCAGTTCTTC.

The V and J genes are TRBV21-1 and TRBJ1-5. TRBV21-1 is a recognized pseudogene. The CDR3 has 19 residues. CDR3 coding DNA: TGTGCCAGCAGCAAAGTAGGCCGAAAGCCCATCGCAGCGCGCCAGCCCCAGCATTTT. As protein: CASSKVGRKPIAARQPQHF.

This clone came up a few times. The rearrangement uses TRBV18 and TRBJ1-2, with a weak D call TRBD1 (5 bases). Trimming removed 2 bases from V and 3 bases from J, with 25 bases in between. The CDR3 covers 19 residues. CDR1 and CDR2 (germline): KGHSH, LQKENI. CDR3 amino acids: CASSPMGLVDYTSDYGYTF. DNA for the CDR3: TGTGCCAGCTCACCAATGGGACTTGTTGATTATACGTCCGACTATGGCTACACCTTC.

The chain combines TRBV27 with TRBJ2-7; the D is unclear. With 3 bases removed from V and 6 bases from J, the gap between germline ends came to 6 bases. The germline gives CDR1 MNHEY, CDR2 SMNVEV (reference sequence). The CDR3 runs to 11 residues. The CDR3 DNA reads as TGTGCCAGCAGTTTCCTTTCCGAGCAGTACTTC. Its protein is CASSFLSEQYF.

The rearrangement links TRBV27 to TRBJ2-3, with 11 bases matching TRBD1. V lost 7 bases to trimming and J lost 5 bases; unmatched junction nucleotides: 8. Germline CDR1 MNHEY, CDR2 SMNVEV (reference sequence). The CDR3 totals 15 residues. This chain's CDR3 is CASIGGDRGGDTQYF. CDR3 DNA: TGTGCCAGCATAGGAGGGGACAGGGGGGGAGATACGCAGTATTTT.

This rearrangement joins TRBV29-1 to TRBJ1-5; TRBD1 matches 7 bases. Per germline, CDR1 SQVTM and CDR2 ANQGSEA. V was pared by 6 bases and J by 5 bases, with 7 bases of the junction left unmatched. This CDR3 region has 13 residues. CDR3 nucleotide sequence: TGCAGCGTACTAACAGGGGCGGATCAGCCCCAGCATTTT. This translates into CSVLTGADQPQHF.

The chain couples TRBV27 to TRBJ2-7; TRBD1 might be the D (6 bases). The CDR3 runs 11 residues. Germline CDR1 and CDR2: MNHEY and SMNVEV (reference sequence). V lost 5 bases to trimming and J lost 6 bases, with 8 bases between them. DNA of the CDR3: TGTGCCAGCAGTGACAGGTCCGAGCAGTACTTC. Protein: CASSDRSEQYF.

This chain links TRBV6-5 with TRBJ1-1, with unresolved D. V gave up 0 bases and J gave up 3 bases, with 8 bases separating them. The CDR3 sequence is 14 residues long. Germline values: CDR1 MNHEY, CDR2 SVGAGI. CDR3 region: CASSYSTGYTEAFF. The CDR3 DNA follows: TGTGCCAGCAGTTACTCTACGGGATACACTGAAGCTTTCTTT.